This is a list of T cell receptor beta chains from one sample in a study of blood T cell repertoires in COVID-19. Data came from immunoSEQ multiplex PCR; TCRdb stores just in-frame clones and leaves some out. The sample contains some 87,000 clones, around 80% of which appear only once. The specimen sequenced was peripheral blood. The receptors come from a man in his fifties or sixties who had recovered from COVID-19. Both conserved end residues are part of each CDR3. D genes are given only for firm matches. Clone size, where shown, is once, few, many, or a class for clones that have expanded.

D,V,size,J,CDR3,DNA
.,TRBV6-1,.,TRBJ2-1,CASSDRYNEQFF,TGTGCCAGCAGTGACCGGTACAATGAGCAGTTCTTC
.,TRBV12-5,.,TRBJ2-3,CASGLYSGDTQYF,TGTGCTAGTGGTTTGTACTCCGGAGATACGCAGTATTTT
.,TRBV27,.,TRBJ1-3,CASSRVGARNTIYF,TGTGCCAGCAGCCGGGTAGGGGCAAGAAACACCATATATTTT
.,TRBV3-1/TRBV3-2,.,TRBJ1-1,CASSQAERTEAFF,TGTGCCAGCAGCCAAGCGGAGCGGACTGAAGCTTTCTTT
.,TRBV5-4,once,TRBJ2-7,CASSLGLVGLGEQYF,TGTGCCAGCAGCTTGGGACTAGTGGGCTTAGGCGAGCAGTACTTC
.,TRBV7-6,.,TRBJ2-7,CASSLVGGGPYEQYF,TGTGCCAGCAGCTTAGTCGGTGGAGGGCCCTACGAGCAGTACTTC
.,TRBV12-3/TRBV12-4,.,TRBJ2-3,CASSSSYTDTQYF,TGTGCCAGCAGTTCTAGTTACACAGATACGCAGTATTTT
TRBD2,TRBV5-4,few,TRBJ2-3,CASSLRLAGGPTDTQYF,TGTGCCAGCAGCTTGAGGCTAGCGGGAGGGCCCACAGATACGCAGTATTTT
TRBD2,TRBV7-9,.,TRBJ2-3,CASSLGWASGSADTQYF,TGTGCCAGCAGCTTAGGATGGGCTAGCGGGAGTGCAGATACGCAGTATTTT
TRBD2,TRBV28,.,TRBJ2-5,CASSLLGGETQYF,TGTGCCAGCAGTTTATTGGGGGGGGAGACCCAGTACTTC
.,TRBV5-4,once,TRBJ1-6,CASSLIAGNSPLHF,TGTGCCAGCAGCTTGATTGCGGGGAATTCACCCCTCCACTTT
.,TRBV2,.,TRBJ1-3,CASSVTPQGFGNTIYF,TGTGCCAGCAGCGTAACGCCTCAGGGATTTGGAAACACCATATATTTT
.,TRBV18,.,TRBJ1-5,CASSPERNQPQHF,TGTGCCAGCTCACCTGAGAGAAATCAGCCCCAGCATTTT
.,TRBV24-1,.,TRBJ2-7,CATSDYRGGTYEQYF,TGTGCCACCAGTGACTACAGGGGGGGAACCTACGAGCAGTACTTC
TRBD1,TRBV28,.,TRBJ1-2,CASSLGRGAGYTF,TGTGCCAGCAGTTTGGGCAGGGGGGCCGGCTACACCTTC
.,TRBV6-5,.,TRBJ2-5,CASRTRETQYF,TGTGCCAGCAGGACGAGGGAGACCCAGTACTTC
TRBD2,TRBV7-3,.,TRBJ2-2,CASRVAGGPGGELFF,TGTGCCAGCAGAGTAGCGGGAGGGCCTGGCGGGGAGCTGTTTTTT
TRBD1,TRBV7-9,few,TRBJ2-3,CASRVGDRDTDTQYF,TGTGCCAGCAGGGTCGGGGACAGAGACACAGATACGCAGTATTTT
TRBD2,TRBV9,many,TRBJ2-2,CASSVAGGAGELFF,TGTGCCAGCAGCGTAGCCGGGGGGGCCGGGGAGCTGTTTTTT
.,TRBV27,.,TRBJ2-6,CASSATATLVGNVLTF,TGTGCCAGCAGTGCGACAGCCACTCTCGTTGGGAACGTCCTGACTTTC
.,TRBV2,.,TRBJ1-3,CASGGAGSGNTIYF,TGTGCCAGCGGAGGCGCAGGCTCTGGAAACACCATATATTTT
TRBD1,TRBV5-1,.,TRBJ1-1,CASSSDRANTEAFF,TGCGCCAGCAGCTCCGACAGGGCAAACACTGAAGCTTTCTTT
.,TRBV7-2,.,TRBJ2-7,CASSLDRQGYEQYF,TGTGCCAGCAGCTTAGACAGGCAGGGCTACGAGCAGTACTTC
TRBD1,TRBV12-3/TRBV12-4,.,TRBJ1-4,CASNRQGDEKLFF,TGTGCCAGCAACCGCCAGGGGGATGAAAAACTGTTTTTT
.,TRBV7-6,.,TRBJ1-3,CASGKGGAGNTIYF,TGTGCCAGCGGCAAGGGAGGGGCTGGAAACACCATATATTTT
TRBD2,TRBV2,.,TRBJ2-1,CASSTSVYNEQFF,TGTGCCAGCTCCACTAGCGTCTACAATGAGCAGTTCTTC
TRBD2,TRBV24-1,.,TRBJ2-5,CATSDMTSGRRETQYF,TGTGCCACCAGTGACATGACTAGCGGGAGGCGAGAGACCCAGTACTTC
TRBD1,TRBV6-5,many,TRBJ2-7,CASSSLPGQGYEQYF,TGTGCCAGCAGTAGCCTTCCGGGACAGGGCTACGAGCAGTACTTC
.,TRBV11-2,.,TRBJ1-3,CASSRGSAGNTIYF,TGTGCCAGCAGCAGGGGGTCGGCCGGAAACACCATATATTTT
.,TRBV5-5,.,TRBJ1-4,CASSRPGLEANEKLFF,TGTGCCAGCAGCCGTCCAGGGCTCGAAGCTAATGAAAAACTGTTTTTT
.,TRBV10-3,.,TRBJ1-5,CAISAEEGNSNQPQHF,TGTGCCATCAGTGCGGAAGAGGGAAATAGCAATCAGCCCCAGCATTTT
TRBD1,TRBV5-6,.,TRBJ2-7,CASSWDRGYEQYF,TGTGCCAGCAGCTGGGACAGGGGATACGAGCAGTACTTC
.,TRBV27,few,TRBJ1-2,CASGSLSGNYGYTF,TGTGCCAGCGGGTCGTTATCAGGAAACTATGGCTACACCTTC
TRBD2,TRBV7-2,few,TRBJ2-1,CASSWLSGRANEQFF,TGTGCCAGCAGCTGGCTGAGCGGGAGGGCCAATGAGCAGTTCTTC
TRBD2,TRBV5-4,.,TRBJ2-1,CASSLTSGGDEQFF,TGTGCCAGCAGCTTGACTAGCGGGGGCGATGAGCAGTTCTTC
TRBD2,TRBV4-1,.,TRBJ2-5,CASSQGISGDEETQYF,TGCGCCAGCAGCCAGGGAATTAGCGGGGACGAAGAGACCCAGTACTTC
TRBD1,TRBV24-1,.,TRBJ2-3,CATSDPWTGAADTQYF,TGTGCCACCAGTGATCCTTGGACAGGGGCCGCAGATACGCAGTATTTT
TRBD1,TRBV28,.,TRBJ1-4,CASINRGRGEKLFF,TGTGCCAGCATTAACAGGGGGCGCGGTGAAAAACTGTTTTTT
TRBD1,TRBV2,.,TRBJ1-1,CASSERDRGVSYTEAFF,TGTGCCAGCAGTGAAAGGGACAGGGGGGTTTCGTACACTGAAGCTTTCTTT
TRBD1,TRBV5-6,.,TRBJ1-2,CASSMGQGNYGYTF,TGTGCCAGCAGCATGGGACAGGGCAACTATGGCTACACCTTC
.,TRBV5-4,.,TRBJ1-4,CASSLGAGFDEKLFF,TGTGCCAGCAGCTTGGGGGCGGGGTTTGATGAAAAACTGTTTTTT
TRBD1,TRBV2,.,TRBJ2-7,CASRDRGPDGEQYF,TGTGCCAGCAGGGACAGGGGGCCCGATGGCGAGCAGTACTTC
.,TRBV4-2,.,TRBJ2-1,CASSQERQGSGNEQFF,TGTGCCAGCAGCCAAGAGAGGCAGGGGTCGGGCAATGAGCAGTTCTTC
.,TRBV7-3,.,TRBJ2-2,CASSLGPQTGSNTGELFF,TGTGCCAGCAGCTTAGGCCCCCAGACAGGATCGAACACCGGGGAGCTGTTTTTT
TRBD2,TRBV6-6,few,TRBJ2-1,CASSYSGTSGRNEQFF,TGTGCCAGCAGTTACTCGGGGACTAGCGGGAGGAATGAGCAGTTCTTC
.,TRBV3-1/TRBV3-2,.,TRBJ1-3,CASSQTGKLYTIYF,TGTGCCAGCAGCCAGACAGGAAAGTTATACACCATATATTTT
.,TRBV4-2,many,TRBJ1-2,CASSQEGGRHYGYTF,TGTGCCAGCAGCCAAGAAGGAGGGCGGCACTATGGCTACACCTTC
TRBD1,TRBV11-1,.,TRBJ1-5,CASSPGQGSNQPQHF,TGTGCCAGCAGCCCGGGACAGGGGAGTAACCAGCCCCAGCATTTT
TRBD2,TRBV3-1/TRBV3-2,once,TRBJ2-7,CASSQRGASYEQYF,TGTGCCAGCAGCCAGCGGGGGGCCTCCTACGAGCAGTACTTC
TRBD1,TRBV9,.,TRBJ2-1,CASSYQVAGGNEQFF,TGTGCCAGCAGCTACCAGGTTGCAGGGGGCAATGAGCAGTTCTTC
.,TRBV7-3,once,TRBJ2-3,CASSLNPAATQYF,TGTGCCAGCAGCTTAAACCCGGCGGCTACGCAGTATTTT
TRBD2,TRBV16,.,TRBJ2-3,CASSQAGIAGVGDTQYF,TGTGCCAGCAGCCAAGCAGGGATAGCGGGAGTCGGAGATACGCAGTATTTT
TRBD1,TRBV3-1/TRBV3-2,.,TRBJ2-3,CASTQGDFTDTQYF,TGTGCCAGTACACAGGGGGATTTCACAGATACGCAGTATTTT
.,TRBV7-3,.,TRBJ2-1,CASSFDSGPTRDEQFF,TGTGCCAGCAGCTTTGATAGCGGACCCACCCGAGATGAGCAGTTCTTC